The next 14 T cell receptor beta chains were all read from a single sample in a study of blood T cell repertoires in COVID-19. Measured with immunoSEQ multiplex PCR; TCRdb has only the in-frame clones, and not every one. The sample carries more than 200,000 clones, around four fifths recorded once. The material sequenced was peripheral blood. The receptors were sampled from a woman in her 70s with active or convalescent COVID-19.

The V and J genes are TRBV28 and TRBJ1-1; D gene uncertain. CDR3 length: 12 residues. Germline V CDR1 and CDR2: MDHEN, SYDVKM. V was pared by 2 bases and J by 7 bases, with 8 bases between. CDR3 sequence reads: CASSLSQIEAFF. The CDR3 DNA reads TGTGCCAGCAGTTTAAGCCAAATTGAAGCTTTCTTT.

This chain links TRBV29-1 with TRBJ2-7; tentative D call: TRBD1 (6 bases). Trimming stripped 4 bases from V and 3 bases from J, with 19 bases between. The CDR3 totals 15 residues. Germline V gives CDR1 SQVTM, CDR2 ANQGSEA. CDR3 protein: CSVVRGQGRHYEQYF. The CDR3 DNA reads TGCAGCGTTGTAAGGGGCCAGGGGCGGCACTACGAGCAGTACTTC.

The chain recombines TRBV7-3 with TRBJ2-2, with 7 bases fitting TRBD2. This CDR3 region has 14 residues. V was clipped by 8 bases and J by 5 bases; unmatched bases: 8. Germline V CDR1 and CDR2: SGHTA, FQGTGA. In DNA form, the CDR3 reads TGTGCCAGCGGGGCGGGGGTTGCAACCGGGGAGCTGTTTTTT. Its protein is CASGAGVATGELFF.

This chain connects TRBV29-1 to TRBJ2-6; TRBD1 is a possible D gene (5 bases). Trimming took off 4 bases at V and 0 bases at J, with 10 bases between the two ends. CDR3 length: 15 residues. Germline V CDR1 and CDR2: SQVTM, ANQGSEA. CDR3: CSVGQPSSGANVLTF. The CDR3 DNA sequence: TGCAGCGTTGGACAGCCGAGCTCTGGGGCCAACGTCCTGACTTTC.

V gene TRBV9 combines with J gene TRBJ1-4; D remains ambiguous. The CDR3 is 15 residues long. The ends were cut back, 0 bases at V and 1 base at J, with 7 bases in the middle. Germline CDR1 is SGDLS and CDR2 is YYNGEE. The CDR3 protein is CASSVAPQTNEKLFF. The CDR3 DNA reads TGTGCCAGCAGCGTAGCACCACAAACTAATGAAAAACTGTTTTTT.

The chain has TRBV7-2 and TRBJ1-2; 12 nucleotides align to TRBD1. This CDR3 has 15 amino acids. With V trimmed by 3 bases and J by 7 bases, 6 bases remained unmatched. Germline V lookup: CDR1 SGHTA, CDR2 FQGNSA. CDR3 amino acids: CASSFRDRGRGGYTF. For the CDR3, the DNA is TGTGCCAGCAGCTTCCGGGACAGGGGGCGCGGTGGCTACACCTTC.

V and J are TRBV6-5 and TRBJ2-7, with D perhaps matching TRBD1 (6 bases). This CDR3 contains 16 residues. The germline gives CDR1 MNHEY, CDR2 SVGAGI. Trimming stripped 0 bases from V and 6 bases from J, with 18 bases between. The CDR3 DNA reads TGTGCCAGCAGTTACTCGGGGGCGGCCCTAGGTGGCGAGCAGTACTTC. Protein sequence: CASSYSGAALGGEQYF.

The count of this clone is one. The chain has TRBV14 and TRBJ2-7, with 14 bases that match TRBD2. CDR1 SGHDN and CDR2 FVKESK come from the germline V gene. The ends lost 6 bases at V and 0 bases at J; junction bases unmatched: 16. CDR3 length: 20 residues. Here the CDR3 DNA reads TGTGCCAGCAGGCCGCTAGAGGGACTAGCGGGAGAGTCGAGCTCCTACGAGCAGTACTTC. Translated, it gives CASRPLEGLAGESSSYEQYF.

The chain couples TRBV14 to TRBJ2-5; 7 bases are a match to TRBD2. The CDR3 contains 15 residues. V shed 4 bases and J 3 bases; nucleotides not matched to a gene: 8. Germline loops: CDR1 SGHDN, CDR2 FVKESK. The CDR3 DNA reads as TGTGCCAGCAGCCGATTTGGTACTAGCGAAGAGACCCAGTACTTC. It codes for CASSRFGTSEETQYF. Full variable domain (missing parts from reference TRBV14 and TRBJ2-5): EAGVTQFPSHSVIEKGQTVTLRCDPISGHDNLYWYRRVMGKEIKFLLHFVKESKQDESGMPNNRFLAERTGGTYSTLKVQPAELEDSGVYFCASSRFGTSEETQYFGPGTRLLVL.

The chain employs TRBV7-3 and TRBJ1-6; no clear D. The germline gives CDR1 SGHTA, CDR2 FQGTGA. This CDR3 comprises 12 residues. With 5 bases removed from V and 6 bases from J, the gap between germline ends came to 5 bases. CDR3 sequence: CASSELNSPLHF. The CDR3 nucleotides read TGTGCCAGCAGCGAACTTAATTCACCCCTCCACTTT.

The rearrangement links TRBV19 to TRBJ1-2; a possible D gene is TRBD1 (6 bases). Trimming took 5 bases from V and 0 from J, leaving 19 bases between them. The germline V gene encodes CDR1 LNHDA and CDR2 SQIVND (reference sequence). This CDR3 spans 17 amino acids. The CDR3 DNA sequence: TGTGCCAGTAGTCCCGAGTCCTGGGGGCCACCTAACTATGGCTACACCTTC. Its protein is CASSPESWGPPNYGYTF.

The J gene is TRBJ2-1, the V gene TRBV7-9; tentative D call: TRBD1 (5 bases). Germline V lookup: CDR1 SEHNR, CDR2 FQNEAQ (reference sequence). Trimming took 0 bases from V and 8 from J, leaving 17 bases between them. The CDR3 loop spans 16 amino acids. The CDR3 sequence: CASSLAGVRSVDEQFF. The CDR3 nucleotides are TGTGCCAGCAGCTTAGCAGGGGTACGGAGCGTAGATGAGCAGTTCTTC.

V and J are TRBV28 and TRBJ2-1; D not resolved. This CDR3 is 11 amino acids long. Per germline, CDR1 MDHEN and CDR2 SYDVKM. V was shortened by 1 base and J by 12 bases, with 7 bases between the two germline ends. Here the CDR3 reads CASSLSSAQFF. CDR3 DNA: TGTGCCAGCAGTTTATCAAGCGCGCAGTTCTTC.

This chain uses TRBV7-9 with TRBJ1-3; no reliable D call. The germline gives CDR1 SEHNR, CDR2 FQNEAQ (reference sequence). Between the trimmed V and J ends, which lost 2 bases and 8 bases, there was a span of 10 bases. The CDR3 extends over 13 amino acids. The CDR3 sequence: CASSLYSSDTIYF. In DNA, the CDR3 is TGTGCCAGCAGCTTATACAGCTCGGACACCATATATTTT.